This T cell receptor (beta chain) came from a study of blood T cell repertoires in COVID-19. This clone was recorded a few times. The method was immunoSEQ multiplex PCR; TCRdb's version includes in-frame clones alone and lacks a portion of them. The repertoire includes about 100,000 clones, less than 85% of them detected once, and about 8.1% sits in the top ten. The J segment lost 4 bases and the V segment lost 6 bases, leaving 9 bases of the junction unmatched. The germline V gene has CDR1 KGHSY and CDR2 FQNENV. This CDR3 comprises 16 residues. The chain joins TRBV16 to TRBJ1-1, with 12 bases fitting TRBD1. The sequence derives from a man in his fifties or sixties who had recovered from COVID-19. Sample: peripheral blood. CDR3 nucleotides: TGTGCCAGCAGTCCAAGGGACAGGGGGCGAGGCACTGAAGCTTTCTTT. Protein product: CASSPRDRGRGTEAFF.